These 7 T cell receptor beta chains were all obtained from the same sample, sequenced in a study of blood T cell repertoires in COVID-19. Repertoires were generated with immunoSEQ multiplex PCR, while TCRdb's copy carries only in-frame clones and drops some. The sample holds 250,000 to 350,000 clones, 75% to 90% seen once. The sequenced sample was peripheral blood. The receptors derive from a man aged 18 to 30 with active or convalescent COVID-19.

The rearrangement joins TRBV28 to TRBJ2-3; D is ambiguous. The CDR3 totals 14 residues. Germline V CDR1 and CDR2: MDHEN, SYDVKM. V gave up 2 bases and J gave up 2 bases, with 8 bases separating them. The DNA of the CDR3 is TGTGCCAGCAGTTTACATAGCCCCACAGATACGCAGTATTTT. Translated, it gives CASSLHSPTDTQYF. The complete variable domain, with remaining parts taken from reference TRBV28 and TRBJ2-3, reads DVKVTQSSRYLVKRTGEKVFLECVQDMDHENMFWYRQDPGLGLRLIYFSYDVKMKEKGDIPEGYSVSREKKERFSLILESASTNQTSMYLCASSLHSPTDTQYFGPGTRLTVL.

The V gene is TRBV27, the J gene TRBJ2-7; TRBD1 agrees at 8 bases. Germline V gene sequence: CDR1 MNHEY, CDR2 SMNVEV (reference sequence). This CDR3 has 15 residues. The V gene end was trimmed by 6 bases and the J gene end by 1 base; junction bases not matched to a gene: 8. The CDR3 sequence is CASRLVGQASYEQYF. The CDR3, as DNA: TGTGCCAGCAGACTTGTGGGACAGGCTTCCTACGAGCAGTACTTC.

In this sample, this clone turned up once. The rearrangement joins TRBV28 to TRBJ1-1; 9 nucleotides match TRBD1. V shed 7 bases, J shed 3 bases, and the junction held 6 bases outside the gene matches. CDR1 and CDR2 (germline): MDHEN, SYDVKM. The length of the CDR3 is 14 residues. The CDR3 loop reads CASNKQGAYTEAFF. The CDR3 DNA follows: TGTGCCAGCAATAAACAGGGGGCGTACACTGAAGCTTTCTTT.

In its sample, this clone was seen once. CDR3 sequence (DNA): TGCAGCGTTGGGGGCGGGGGTCGTCGCACAGATACGCAGTATTTT. Translating gives CSVGGGGRRTDTQYF. V gene TRBV29-1 combines with J gene TRBJ2-3; 7 bases are a match to TRBD2. The V gene end was trimmed by 4 bases and the J gene end by 1 base; junction bases not matched to a gene: 8. This CDR3 is built from 15 residues. CDR1 is SQVTM and CDR2 is ANQGSEA in the germline V gene.

This clone was detected only once. The V and J genes are TRBV7-9 and TRBJ2-1; 10 nucleotides align to TRBD2. The CDR3 consists of 16 residues. Germline values: CDR1 SEHNR, CDR2 FQNEAQ (reference sequence). V trimming: 1 base; J trimming: 8 bases; junction bases outside the gene matches: 8. The CDR3 sequence is CASSLGRLAGVDEQFF. The CDR3 DNA is TGTGCCAGCAGCTTAGGTCGCCTAGCGGGGGTGGATGAGCAGTTCTTC.

The rearrangement links TRBV2 to TRBJ1-2; 9 bases match TRBD1. The V segment lost 6 bases and the J segment 0 bases; nucleotides outside the gene matches: 2. From germline, CDR1 is SNHLY and CDR2 FYNNEI. The CDR3 has 14 amino acids. CDR3 protein: CASSRDRANYGYTF. The CDR3 DNA follows: TGTGCCAGCAGCCGGGACAGGGCTAACTATGGCTACACCTTC.

The gene calls are TRBV23-1 and TRBJ2-1; possibly TRBD2 for D (5 bases). TRBV23-1 is assigned to the ORF class and has an uncertain function. The CDR3 runs to 15 residues. The V gene lost 2 bases and the J gene lost 2 bases, with 10 bases spanning the gap. The CDR3 sequence: CASSQPSPTYNEQFF. For the CDR3, the DNA is TGCGCCAGCAGTCAACCTAGCCCGACCTACAATGAGCAGTTCTTC.